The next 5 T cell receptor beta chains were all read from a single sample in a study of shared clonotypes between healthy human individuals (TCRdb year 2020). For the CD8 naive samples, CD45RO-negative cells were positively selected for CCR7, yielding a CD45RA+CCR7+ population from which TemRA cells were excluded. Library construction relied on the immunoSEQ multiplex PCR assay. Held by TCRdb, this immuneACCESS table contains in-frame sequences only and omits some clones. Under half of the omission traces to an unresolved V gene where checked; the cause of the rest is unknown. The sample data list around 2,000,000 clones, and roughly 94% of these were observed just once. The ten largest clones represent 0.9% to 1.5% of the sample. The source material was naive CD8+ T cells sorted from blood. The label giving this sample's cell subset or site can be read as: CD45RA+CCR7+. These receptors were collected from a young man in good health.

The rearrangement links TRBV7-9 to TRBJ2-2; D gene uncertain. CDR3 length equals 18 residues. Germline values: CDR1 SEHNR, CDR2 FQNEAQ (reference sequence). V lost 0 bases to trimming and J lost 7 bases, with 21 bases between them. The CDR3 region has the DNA TGTGCCAGCAGCTTAGCTAGCATGCGACTCCAGACGAACGGGGAGCTGTTTTTT. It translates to CASSLASMRLQTNGELFF.

CDR3 DNA sequence: TGTGCCAGCAGCGGAGGGACACCCCAAACGGGCTACACCTTC. This codes for CASSGGTPQTGYTF. This chain uses TRBV5-8 with TRBJ1-2, with D possibly TRBD1 on 6 matching bases. Germline V gene sequence: CDR1 SGHTS, CDR2 YDEGEE. Between the trimmed V and J ends, which lost 4 bases and 8 bases, there was a span of 18 bases. This CDR3 comprises 14 residues.

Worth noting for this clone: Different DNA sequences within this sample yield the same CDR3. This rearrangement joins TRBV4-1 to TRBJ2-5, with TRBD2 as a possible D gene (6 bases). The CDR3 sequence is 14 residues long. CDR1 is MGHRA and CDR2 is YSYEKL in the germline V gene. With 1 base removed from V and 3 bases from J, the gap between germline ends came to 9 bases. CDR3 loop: CASSQVGGKETQYF. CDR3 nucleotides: TGCGCCAGCAGCCAAGTTGGAGGGAAAGAGACCCAGTACTTC.

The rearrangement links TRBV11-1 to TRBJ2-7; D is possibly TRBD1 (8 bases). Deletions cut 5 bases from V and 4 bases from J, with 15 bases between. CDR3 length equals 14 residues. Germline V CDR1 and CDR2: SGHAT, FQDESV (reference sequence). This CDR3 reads CASSIGQGLYEQYF. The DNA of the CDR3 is TGTGCCAGCAGCATCGGACAGGGACTATACGAGCAGTACTTC. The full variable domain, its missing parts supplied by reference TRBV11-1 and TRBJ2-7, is EAEVAQSPRYKITEKSQAVAFWCDPISGHATLYWYRQILGQGPELLVQFQDESVVDDSQLPKDRFSAERLKGVDSTLKIQPAELGDSAMYLCASSIGQGLYEQYFGPGTRLTVT.

Here the CDR3 reads CATSRVGTLGMAGNTIYF. CDR3 DNA: TGTGCCACCAGCAGAGTAGGGACGTTAGGGATGGCTGGAAACACCATATATTTT. The chain links TRBV15 to TRBJ1-3; a possible D gene is TRBD1 (5 bases). V was trimmed by 1 base and J by 2 bases, leaving 18 bases between them. CDR1 and CDR2 (germline): LNHNV, YYDKDF (reference sequence). This CDR3 region has 18 residues.